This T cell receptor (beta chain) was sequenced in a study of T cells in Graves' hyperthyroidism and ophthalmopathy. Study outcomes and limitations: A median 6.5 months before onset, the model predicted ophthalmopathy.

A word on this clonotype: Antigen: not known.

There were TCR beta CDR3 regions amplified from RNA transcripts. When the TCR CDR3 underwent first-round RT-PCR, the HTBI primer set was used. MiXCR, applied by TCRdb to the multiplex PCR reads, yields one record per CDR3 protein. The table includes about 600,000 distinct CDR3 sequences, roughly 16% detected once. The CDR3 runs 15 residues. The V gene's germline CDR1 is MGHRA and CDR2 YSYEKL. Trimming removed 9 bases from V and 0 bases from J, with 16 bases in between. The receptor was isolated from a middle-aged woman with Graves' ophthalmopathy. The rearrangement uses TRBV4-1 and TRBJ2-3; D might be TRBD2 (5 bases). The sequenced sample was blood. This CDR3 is CASSNRGVSTDTQYF. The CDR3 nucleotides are TGCGCCAGTTCAAATCGGGGAGTTAGCACAGATACGCAGTATTTT.